A selection of T cell receptor beta chains follows, all from one sample in a study of Graves' ophthalmopathy and Graves' hyperthyroidism. In TCRdb, the multiplex PCR reads were re-called with MiXCR into one record per CDR3 protein. The sample records about 740,000 distinct CDR3 sequences, approximately 40% being singletons. The sample consisted of peripheral blood. The receptors were sampled from an adult man with Graves' ophthalmopathy. Each CDR3 is given with its conserved first and last residue. Each record gives: V gene, D gene, clone size, J gene, CDR3 DNA, CDR3 protein. D genes are given only for firm matches. The size of a clone is reported for some rows only, either as once, few or many, or as a class for expanded clones.

TRBV10-3,TRBD1,.,TRBJ1-1,TGTGCCAGCAGCCCAACGGGACAGAGAGCCATAAGCGGGTTTCGAGCTTTCTTT,CASSPTGQRAISGFRAFF
TRBV4-3,.,once,TRBJ2-2,TGCGCCAGCAGCCTTTACGAGCCTGACACCGGGGAGCTGTTTTTT,CASSLYEPDTGELFF
TRBV25-1,TRBD1,.,TRBJ2-6,TGTGCCAGCAGCCAGGGACAGGGGGGCTCTAGGGCCAACGTCCTGACTTTC,CASSQGQGGSRANVLTF
TRBV5-6,.,.,TRBJ2-7,TGTGCCAGCAGCTCGGATATCGGGAACTACGAGCAGTACTTC,CASSSDIGNYEQYF
TRBV29-1,.,many,TRBJ2-7,TGCAGCGTTGAATCGGGATACTCCTACGAGCAGTACTTC,CSVESGYSYEQYF
TRBV7-9,.,many,TRBJ1-6,TGTGCCAGCAGCCAGTCTGATTCACCCCTCCACTTT,CASSQSDSPLHF
TRBV7-9,.,.,TRBJ2-7,TGTGCCAGCAGCTCGCGGGCCGGAGTGAACTACGAGCAGTACTTC,CASSSRAGVNYEQYF
TRBV20-1,.,.,TRBJ2-7,TGCAGTGCTAGTACAGTCCCCGAGCAGTACTTC,CSASTVPEQYF
TRBV10-2,.,once,TRBJ2-2,TGCGCCAGCAGTGAGTCGCCGAACACCGGGGGGCTGTTTTTT,CASSESPNTGGLFF
TRBV25-1,TRBD1,.,TRBJ1-1,TGTGCCAGCAGTGGGACAGGGTGGGTAGCTTTCTTT,CASSGTGWVAFF
TRBV6-6,.,.,TRBJ2-7,TGTGCCAGCATAAGGGACGGCGCCTACGAGCAGTACTTC,CASIRDGAYEQYF
TRBV7-9,.,.,TRBJ2-5,TGTACCAGTAGCTTAGACATCCAAGAGACCCAGTACTTC,CTSSLDIQETQYF
TRBV7-9,TRBD1,many,TRBJ1-1,TGTGCCAGCAGCCAAGGGACAGGGGAAGCTTTCTTT,CASSQGTGEAFF
TRBV2,.,many,TRBJ1-1,TGTGCCAGCAGCAGGGAGAGGGACACTGAAGCTTTCTTT,CASSRERDTEAFF
TRBV25-1,.,few,TRBJ2-2,TGTGCCAGCAGCCGGCCCCCCGCAGTAACGAACACCGGGGAGCTGTTTTTT,CASSRPPAVTNTGELFF
TRBV10-3,.,.,TRBJ1-4,TGTGCCATCAGTGAGTCGGGGGGCCAAAACGAAAAACTGTTTTTT,CAISESGGQNEKLFF
TRBV15,.,.,TRBJ2-7,TGTGCCGCCAGCAGTGGGGTACGGACGGACTCCTACGAGCAGTACTTC,CAASSGVRTDSYEQYF
TRBV4-1,.,.,TRBJ1-1,TGCGCCAGCAGCCAAATCGGAGGCACTGAAGCTTTCTTT,CASSQIGGTEAFF
TRBV14,.,.,TRBJ1-2,TGTGCCAGCAGCCAAGATCCAGGGGACTATGGCTACACCTTC,CASSQDPGDYGYTF
TRBV12-3/TRBV12-4,.,.,TRBJ1-1,TGTGCCAGCAGTTGGGTGGTGAGGAACACTGAAGCTTTCTTT,CASSWVVRNTEAFF
TRBV25-1,.,.,TRBJ2-2,TGTGCCAGCAGCCCGCTGACAGATAACACCGGGGAGCTGTTTTTT,CASSPLTDNTGELFF
TRBV14,.,.,TRBJ1-4,TGTGCCAGCAGCCAATTTCTGGGAAAACTGTTTTTT,CASSQFLGKLFF
TRBV9,.,few,TRBJ2-2,TGTGCCAGCAGCGTAGTTGCAGGGTTCGGCACCGGGGAGCTGTTTTTT,CASSVVAGFGTGELFF
TRBV5-5,.,few,TRBJ2-7,TGTGCCAGCAGCTTTGGTCGAGGAACCTACGAGCAGTACTTC,CASSFGRGTYEQYF
TRBV24-1,.,.,TRBJ1-5,TGTGCCAGCAGCCAGGCGGAGGCCGGCCCCCAGCATTTT,CASSQAEAGPQHF
TRBV2,.,few,TRBJ2-5,TGTGCCAGCAGGGGGGGGGCGATCCAAGAGACCCAGTACTTC,CASRGGAIQETQYF
TRBV6-1,TRBD1,.,TRBJ2-7,TGTGCCAGCGGAAGGGACAGGGAGGATTACGAGCAGTACTTC,CASGRDREDYEQYF
TRBV6-1,.,.,TRBJ1-4,TGTGCCAGCACGCCCGCCATCGGGGAAAAACTGTTTTTT,CASTPAIGEKLFF
TRBV7-6,.,many,TRBJ1-6,TGTGCCAGCAGCTTAGCGGGGAGGAATTCACCCCTCCACTTT,CASSLAGRNSPLHF
TRBV20-1,TRBD2,.,TRBJ2-7,TGCAGTGCTAGCAGGATGGGGGACTACTCCTACGAGCAGTACTTC,CSASRMGDYSYEQYF
TRBV29-1,TRBD1,many,TRBJ1-5,TGCAGCGTCTGTCCGGGACAGGGTGATCAGCCCCAGCATTTT,CSVCPGQGDQPQHF
TRBV11-2,.,few,TRBJ1-1,TGTGCCAGCAAAATCCCGGGGGGAGGAACTGAAGCTTTCTTT,CASKIPGGGTEAFF
TRBV10-2,TRBD1,.,TRBJ2-7,TGCGCCAGCAGTGGGGCGACAGGGTACGAGCAGTACTTC,CASSGATGYEQYF
TRBV5-1,TRBD1,few,TRBJ2-7,TGCGCCAGCAGCTTACAGGGACAGAACTACGAGCAGTACTTC,CASSLQGQNYEQYF
TRBV7-2,.,.,TRBJ1-5,TGTGCCAGCAGCTTAGGATCCACCCCCGGGCAGCCCCAGCATTTT,CASSLGSTPGQPQHF
TRBV7-2,.,few,TRBJ2-5,TGTGCCAGCAGCTTAGGACCTGGGTCTGGCGAGACCCAGTACTTC,CASSLGPGSGETQYF
TRBV7-9,.,few,TRBJ2-6,TGTGCCAGCAGCTTGATCGTAGGGCCAAGCTCTGGGGCCAACGTCCTGACTTTC,CASSLIVGPSSGANVLTF
TRBV12-3/TRBV12-4,.,.,TRBJ1-2,TGTGCCAGCAGAACAGGGTACACGGTCTATGGCTACACCTTC,CASRTGYTVYGYTF
TRBV9,.,.,TRBJ2-7,TGTGCCAGCAGCGTTGAAGGCGTACCAGAGGTCCACGAGCAGTACTTC,CASSVEGVPEVHEQYF
TRBV5-6,.,.,TRBJ2-7,TGTGCCAGCAGCGTAGAAGGGAGCGAGGACGAGCAGTACTTC,CASSVEGSEDEQYF
TRBV5-5,.,.,TRBJ2-7,TGTGCCAGCACCTTTAATCCGGGAACCTACGAGCAGTACTTC,CASTFNPGTYEQYF
TRBV12-3/TRBV12-4,TRBD2,many,TRBJ2-7,TGTGCCAGTGCCCCGCCAGCGGGGGCCTACGAGCAGTACTTC,CASAPPAGAYEQYF
TRBV11-2,.,few,TRBJ2-7,TGTGCCAGCAGCCCCTCGGCGGTAAACGAGCAGTACTTC,CASSPSAVNEQYF
TRBV7-9,.,.,TRBJ2-6,TGTGCCAGCAGCTTTGGGAGGAACACTGGGGCCAACGTCCTGACTTTC,CASSFGRNTGANVLTF
TRBV7-9,TRBD1,.,TRBJ2-7,TGTGCCAGCAGTCCAAACCACAGGGGCCCCGAGCAGTACTTC,CASSPNHRGPEQYF
TRBV25-1,TRBD1,.,TRBJ2-2,TGTGCCAGCAGCCTTATGGGACAGGGAAACACCGGGGAGCTGTTTTTT,CASSLMGQGNTGELFF
TRBV6-6,.,.,TRBJ2-5,TGTGCCAGCAGTGAAAGGGCGGTATCTGAGACCCAGTACTTC,CASSERAVSETQYF
TRBV25-1,.,.,TRBJ2-7,TGTGCCAGCAGTGCCGCGCCCCAAGATCGACAATTCTACGAGCAGTACTTC,CASSAAPQDRQFYEQYF
TRBV7-9,TRBD2,.,TRBJ2-5,TGTGCCAGCAGCGCGGGAGTTTGGGAGACCCAGTACTTC,CASSAGVWETQYF
TRBV29-1,.,many,TRBJ1-2,TGCAGCGTTTTAGGGACGTATGGCTACACCTTC,CSVLGTYGYTF
TRBV7-3,.,.,TRBJ2-7,TGTGCCAGCAGCTTATTACAGGCCCTCTCCTACGAGCAGTACTTC,CASSLLQALSYEQYF
TRBV12-3/TRBV12-4,.,few,TRBJ1-6,TGTGCCAGCAGTAAGCCAGGGACCCGGGGTTCACCCCTCCACTTT,CASSKPGTRGSPLHF
TRBV7-2,.,.,TRBJ2-3,TGTGCCAGCAGCATAAGTACCTCGCGGGATCTGGATACGCAGTATTTT,CASSISTSRDLDTQYF
TRBV10-3,.,many,TRBJ2-6,TGTGCCATCAGGGCCGGGCAGGAAAGCTCTGGGGCCAACGTCCTGACTTTC,CAIRAGQESSGANVLTF
TRBV19,TRBD1,.,TRBJ2-5,TGTGCCAGTAGTAGGAACGGACAGGTCCAAGAGACCCAGTACTTC,CASSRNGQVQETQYF
TRBV29-1,.,.,TRBJ1-2,TGCAGCTTACACCTGAACTATGGCTACACCTTC,CSLHLNYGYTF
TRBV12-3/TRBV12-4,TRBD2,few,TRBJ2-5,TGTGCCAGCAGTTTACTTACTAGCGGGGGATCGGAGACCCAGTACTTC,CASSLLTSGGSETQYF
TRBV7-2,.,many,TRBJ1-1,TGTGCCAGCAGCTTAGCCAGGGGACGCGAAGCTTTCTTT,CASSLARGREAFF
TRBV20-1,.,many,TRBJ1-5,TGCAGTGCTAGAGATCCCAGAGGCAATCAGCCCCAGCATTTT,CSARDPRGNQPQHF
TRBV2,.,many,TRBJ1-2,TGTGCCACCAGGAGCCGGGTTTTCTATGGCTACACCTTC,CATRSRVFYGYTF